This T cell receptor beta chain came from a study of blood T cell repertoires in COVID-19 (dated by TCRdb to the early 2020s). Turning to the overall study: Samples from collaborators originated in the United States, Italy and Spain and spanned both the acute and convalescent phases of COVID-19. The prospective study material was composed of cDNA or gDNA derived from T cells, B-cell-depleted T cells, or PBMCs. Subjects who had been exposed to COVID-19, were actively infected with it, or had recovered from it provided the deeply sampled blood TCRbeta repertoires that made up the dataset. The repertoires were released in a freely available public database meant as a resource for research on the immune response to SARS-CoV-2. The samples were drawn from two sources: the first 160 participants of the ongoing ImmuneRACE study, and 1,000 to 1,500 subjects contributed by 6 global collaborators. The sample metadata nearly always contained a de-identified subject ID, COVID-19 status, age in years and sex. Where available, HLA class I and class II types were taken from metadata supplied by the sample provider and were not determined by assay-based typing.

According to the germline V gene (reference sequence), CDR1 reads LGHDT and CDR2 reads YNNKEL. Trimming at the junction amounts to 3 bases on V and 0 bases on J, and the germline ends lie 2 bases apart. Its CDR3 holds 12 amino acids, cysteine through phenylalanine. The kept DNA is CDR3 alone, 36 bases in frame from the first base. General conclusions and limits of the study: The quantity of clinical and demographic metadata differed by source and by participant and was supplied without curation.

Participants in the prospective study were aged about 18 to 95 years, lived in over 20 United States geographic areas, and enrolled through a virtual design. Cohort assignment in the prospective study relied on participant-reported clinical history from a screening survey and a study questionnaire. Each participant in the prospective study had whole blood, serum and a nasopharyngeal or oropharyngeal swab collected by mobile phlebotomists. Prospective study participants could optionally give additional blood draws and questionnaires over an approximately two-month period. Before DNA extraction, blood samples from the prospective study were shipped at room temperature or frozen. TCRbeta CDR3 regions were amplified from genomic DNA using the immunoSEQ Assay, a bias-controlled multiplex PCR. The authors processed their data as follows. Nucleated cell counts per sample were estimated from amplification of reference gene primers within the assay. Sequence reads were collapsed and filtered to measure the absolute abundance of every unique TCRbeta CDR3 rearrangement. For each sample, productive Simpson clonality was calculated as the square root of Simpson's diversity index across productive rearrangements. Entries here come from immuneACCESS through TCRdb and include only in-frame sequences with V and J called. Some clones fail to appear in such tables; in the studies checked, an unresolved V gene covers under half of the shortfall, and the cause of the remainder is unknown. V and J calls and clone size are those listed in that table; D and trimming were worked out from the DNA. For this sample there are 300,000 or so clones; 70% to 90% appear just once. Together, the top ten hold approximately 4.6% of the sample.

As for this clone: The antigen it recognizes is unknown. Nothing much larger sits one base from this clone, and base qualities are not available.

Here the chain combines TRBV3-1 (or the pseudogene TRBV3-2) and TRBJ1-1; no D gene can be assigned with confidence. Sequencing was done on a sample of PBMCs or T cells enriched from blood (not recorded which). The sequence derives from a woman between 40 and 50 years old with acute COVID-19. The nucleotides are TGTGCCAGCAGCCATATGAACACTGAAGCTTTCTTT. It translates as CASSHMNTEAFF.